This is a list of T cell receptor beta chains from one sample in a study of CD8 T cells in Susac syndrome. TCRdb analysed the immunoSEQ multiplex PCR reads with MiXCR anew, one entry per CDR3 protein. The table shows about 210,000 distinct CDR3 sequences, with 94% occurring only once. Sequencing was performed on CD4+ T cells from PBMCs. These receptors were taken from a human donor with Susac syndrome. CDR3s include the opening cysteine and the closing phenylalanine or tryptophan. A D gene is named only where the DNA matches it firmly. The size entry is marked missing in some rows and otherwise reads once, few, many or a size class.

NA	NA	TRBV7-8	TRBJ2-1	TGTGCCAGCAGCCAAGGGTCTAACCTGGGGTTCTTC	CASSQGSNLGFF
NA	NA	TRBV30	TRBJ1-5	TGTGCCTGGAAAGGTCCTAATCAGCCCCAGCATTTT	CAWKGPNQPQHF
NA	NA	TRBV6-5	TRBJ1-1	TGTGCCAGCAGGCCTAGGGCGGGAACTGAAGCTTTCTTT	CASRPRAGTEAFF
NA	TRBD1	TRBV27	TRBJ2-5	TGTGCCAGCAGAGGGACAGGGTCGCTAGAGGAGACCCAGTACTTC	CASRGTGSLEETQYF
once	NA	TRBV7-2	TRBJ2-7	TGTGCCAGCAGCCCCGGACAGACGTTAAAGCAGTACTTC	CASSPGQTLKQYF
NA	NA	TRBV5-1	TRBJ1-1	TGCGCCAGCAGCTTGGACGGGGGGCGCTTAGAAGCTTTCTTT	CASSLDGGRLEAFF
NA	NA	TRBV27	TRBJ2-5	TGTGCCAGCAGTTTTGATAGGAGATCCACAGAGACCCAGTACTTC	CASSFDRRSTETQYF
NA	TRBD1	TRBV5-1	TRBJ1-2	TGCGCCAGCAGCACTAACCCGGGACAGGGCAACTATGGCTACACCTTC	CASSTNPGQGNYGYTF
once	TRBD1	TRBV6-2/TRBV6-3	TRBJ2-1	TGTGCCAGCAGCCCAATCGGCTCTCGGGACAGGCCCTACAATGAGCAGTTCTTC	CASSPIGSRDRPYNEQFF
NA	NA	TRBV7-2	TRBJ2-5	TGTGCCAGCAGCCTCGGTAGGGCCGAGGAGACCCAGTACTTC	CASSLGRAEETQYF
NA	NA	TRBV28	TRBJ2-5	TGTGCCAGCAGTTTATCGGAGACCCAGTACTTC	CASSLSETQYF
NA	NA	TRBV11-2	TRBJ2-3	TGTGCCAGCAGCTTAGGAAGGGGGGATACGCAGTATTTT	CASSLGRGDTQYF
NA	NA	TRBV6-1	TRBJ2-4	TGTGCCAGCAGAATCTATGACAGGCGACTAGCCAAAAACATTCAGTACTTC	CASRIYDRRLAKNIQYF
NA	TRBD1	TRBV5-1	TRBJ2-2	TGCGCCAGCAGCCCTACGACAGGGACCACCGGGGAGCTGGTTTTT	CASSPTTGTTGELVF
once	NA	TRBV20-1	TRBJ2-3	TGCAGTGCTAGAGACCCTAGGGGGGGAGATACGCAGTATTTT	CSARDPRGGDTQYF
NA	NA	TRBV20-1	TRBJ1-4	TGCAGTGCTCACGGGCCCGGGGTCGGAAAACTGTTTTTT	CSAHGPGVGKLFF
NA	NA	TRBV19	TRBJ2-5	TGTGCCAGCCGCGACGGATCGAGACGGGAGACCCAGTACTTC	CASRDGSRRETQYF
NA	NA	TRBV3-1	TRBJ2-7	TGTGCCAGCAGCCCTAAGAGTGATATCCACGAGCAGTACTTC	CASSPKSDIHEQYF
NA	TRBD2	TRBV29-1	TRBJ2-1	TGCAGCGTTGCGGCTAGCGGGGGGCGGGAGCAGTTCTTC	CSVAASGGREQFF
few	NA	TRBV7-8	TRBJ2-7	TGTGCCAGCAGCTCCACATGGGGGTCCGAGCAGTACTTC	CASSSTWGSEQYF
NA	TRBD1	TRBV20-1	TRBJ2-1	TGCAGTGCCCCCCCGGGACAGTACAATGAGCAGTTCTTC	CSAPPGQYNEQFF
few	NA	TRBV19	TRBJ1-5	TGTGCCAGTAGTCTCGACACAGATCAGCCCCAGCATTTT	CASSLDTDQPQHF
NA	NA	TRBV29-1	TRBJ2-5	TGCAGCGTCCCCCCGGGACGTCAAGAGACCCAGTACTTC	CSVPPGRQETQYF
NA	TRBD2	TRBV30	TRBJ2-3	TGTGCCTGGAGACCGGGACTAGATTTGGATACGCAGTATTTT	CAWRPGLDLDTQYF
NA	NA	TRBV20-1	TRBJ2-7	TGCAGTGCTAGAACAGGGATCTCCTACGAGCAGTACTTC	CSARTGISYEQYF
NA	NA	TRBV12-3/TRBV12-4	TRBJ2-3	TGTGCCAGCAGTTTCCGGGCGGATGATACGCAGTATTTT	CASSFRADDTQYF
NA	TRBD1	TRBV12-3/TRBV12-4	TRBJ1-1	TGTGCCAGCATGGAGGGACAGATAAACACTGAAGCTTTCTTT	CASMEGQINTEAFF
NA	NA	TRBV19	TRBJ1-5	TGTGCCAGTAGTATGCCAGGGAGTCGTGGGCAGCCCCAGCATTTT	CASSMPGSRGQPQHF
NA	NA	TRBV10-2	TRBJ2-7	TGCGCCAGCAGACAGGGAACCGGCGAGCAGTACTTC	CASRQGTGEQYF
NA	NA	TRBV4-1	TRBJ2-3	TGCGCCAGCAGCCAAGGCTCACTAACGCCTGGTAATACGCAGTATTTT	CASSQGSLTPGNTQYF
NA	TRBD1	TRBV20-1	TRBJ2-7	TGCAGTGCTAGAGACTTGTTACGACAGGGACAGGCTCTGTACGAGCAGTACTTC	CSARDLLRQGQALYEQYF
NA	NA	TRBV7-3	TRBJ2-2	TGTGCCAGCAGCTTAACCGGGCCAATGAACACCGGGGAGCTGTTTTTT	CASSLTGPMNTGELFF
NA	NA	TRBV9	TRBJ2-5	TGTGCCAGCAGCGTAGATTTGGGCTGGCAAGAGACCCAGTACTTC	CASSVDLGWQETQYF
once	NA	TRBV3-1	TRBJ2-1	TGTGCCAGCAGCCAAGATGTGGTAAAACTAGCTGCGAACAATGAGCAGTTCTTC	CASSQDVVKLAANNEQFF